This paragraph covers one T cell receptor (beta chain) sequence. The antigen remains unidentified. Deep was the level at which the assay was run. Generated by immunoSEQ multiplex PCR, the TCRdb table keeps only in-frame clones and is missing some. The sample contains some 360,000 clones, more than 60% of which appear only once. Per germline, CDR1 SQVTM and CDR2 ANQGSEA. The V gene lost 1 base and the J gene lost 4 bases, with 8 bases spanning the gap. This CDR3 region has 12 residues. The data were taken from a study of shared clonotypes between healthy human individuals. Study in general: Per donor, three plates held CD4 naive cells, three held CD4 memory, two held CD8 naive and one held CD8 memory.

Findings and limits, study-wide: Naive subsets generally exceeded memory subsets in estimated richness. Non-shared clonotypes were found to have lower generation probabilities than the clonotypes that were shared by all four of the sorted-subset donors.

The chain combines TRBV29-1 with TRBJ2-7, with D hard to call. The sample taken for sequencing was memory CD4+ T cells sorted from blood. As to subset: CD45RA-negative fraction. This clonotype originated in a man aged 25 to 40 in good health. The CDR3, as DNA: TGCAGCGTTGAAGTTTCCATATACGAGCAGTACTTC. This codes for CSVEVSIYEQYF.